Listed here are 5 T cell receptor beta chains from one sample, sequenced in a study of cytomegalovirus exposure and HLA in healthy donors (dated by TCRdb to about 2017). The protocol used for the library was the immunoSEQ multiplex PCR assay. The multiplex PCR relied on a mix of 60 forward primers for TCR Vbeta segments and 13 reverse primers for TCR Jbeta segments. Not all clones reach the TCRdb copy of this immuneACCESS table, which keeps in-frame sequences only. Checked studies attribute under half of the gap to unresolved V genes and leave the rest unexplained. Across this sample there are approximately 140,000 clones, with 65% to 80% seen only once. About 1.8% of the sample is held by the ten biggest clonotypes. The source material was PBMCs. The receptors derive from a woman in her thirties or forties in good health and CMV-seronegative.

The chain couples TRBV28 to TRBJ1-4, with 7 bases lining up with TRBD1. CDR1 MDHEN and CDR2 SYDVKM come from the germline V gene. The ends lost 5 bases at V and 5 bases at J; junction bases unmatched: 17. The CDR3 runs to 18 residues. The CDR3: CASSPLGQALSTNEKLFF. CDR3 bases: TGTGCCAGCAGTCCGTTAGGACAGGCCTTGAGCACCAATGAAAAACTGTTTTTT.

The chain joins TRBV5-1 to TRBJ2-5, with 8 nucleotides matching TRBD1. The closer fit of TRBJ2-7 to the DNA end suggests the J call may be wrong. Germline-derived CDR1 and CDR2 are SGHRS and YFSETQ. The CDR3 runs 15 residues. The CDR3 coding sequence is TGCGCCAGCAGCTTGTCCCCGGACAGGGTGTACGAGCAGTACTTC. It yields the protein CASSLSPDRVYEQYF.

The chain combines TRBV19 with TRBJ2-7; 15 nucleotides align to TRBD2. Germline CDR1 LNHDA, CDR2 SQIVND (reference sequence). This CDR3 is built from 15 residues. Losses at the gene ends were 5 bases for V and 6 bases for J; bases not matched to a gene: 5. CDR3 protein: CASSGLAGGPGEQYF. In DNA, the CDR3 is TGTGCCAGTAGTGGACTAGCGGGAGGGCCCGGCGAGCAGTACTTC.

V usage is TRBV30 and J usage is TRBJ1-2, with 10 positions matching TRBD1. With V trimmed by 5 bases and J by 4 bases, 4 bases remained unmatched. This CDR3 contains 13 residues. From germline, CDR1 is GTSNPN and CDR2 SVGIG (reference sequence). CDR3 DNA: TGTGCCTGGGGACAGGGGGGAATCTATGGCTACACCTTC. Residues: CAWGQGGIYGYTF.

The chain carries TRBV6-6 and TRBJ2-3, with 7 bases aligning to TRBD1. Germline assignment: CDR1 MNHNY and CDR2 SVGAGI (reference sequence). The CDR3 has 12 amino acids. Losses at the gene ends were 5 bases for V and 6 bases for J; bases not matched to a gene: 2. The CDR3 DNA reads as TGTGCCAGCAGTGGGACAGTGGATACGCAGTATTTT. Residues: CASSGTVDTQYF.